This T cell receptor (beta chain) was recorded in a study of blood T cell repertoires in COVID-19. TCRdb's copy holds only in-frame clones and misses some; the assay was immunoSEQ multiplex PCR. The profile shows a few hundred thousand clones, more than 80% of them singletons. Germline V gene data show CDR1 as SGHRS and CDR2 as YFSETQ. The CDR3 has 16 amino acids. With 4 bases clipped from V and 9 bases from J, the junction kept 12 bases outside the gene matches. Material: PBMCs or T cells enriched from blood (not recorded which). V gene TRBV5-1 combines with J gene TRBJ1-6; 8 positions agree with TRBD1. The sequence came from a man aged 40-49 years who had recovered from COVID-19. The CDR3 DNA reads as TGCGCCAGCAGCCCGAATCCGACAGGGGAGGGTTCACCCCTCCACTTT. This gives the protein CASSPNPTGEGSPLHF. The full variable domain, completed using reference TRBV5-1 and TRBJ1-6, is KAGVTQTPRYLIKTRGQQVTLSCSPISGHRSVSWYQQTPGQGLQFLFEYFSETQRNKGNFPGRFSGRQFSNSRSEMNVSTLELGDSALYLCASSPNPTGEGSPLHFGNGTRLTVT.